These 7 T cell receptor beta chains were all obtained from the same sample, sequenced in a study of shared clonotypes between healthy human individuals. Sequencing was performed with immunoSEQ multiplex PCR; in TCRdb, only in-frame clones are kept and a portion is missing. The sample lists more than 2 million clones; 95% were seen once. What was sequenced was naive CD4+ T cells sorted from blood. Regarding subset: CD45RA+ positively selected. The receptors here all came from a man younger than 35 in good health.

The V and J genes are TRBV9 and TRBJ2-7, with 9 bases identical to TRBD2. The V and J ends lost 0 bases and 2 bases, in that order; junction bases with no gene match: 3. The CDR3 runs 15 residues. In germline, CDR1 is SGDLS, CDR2 YYNGEE. The CDR3 nucleotides are TGTGCCAGCAGCGTAGGACTAGCGGCTGCCTACGAGCAGTACTTC. Amino acid sequence: CASSVGLAAAYEQYF.

V and J are TRBV28 and TRBJ2-2; no firm D call. The CDR3 runs 13 residues. V was trimmed by 0 bases and J by 6 bases, leaving 5 bases between them. Germline V gives CDR1 MDHEN, CDR2 SYDVKM. CDR3 region: CASSLWESGELFF. CDR3 DNA sequence: TGTGCCAGCAGTTTATGGGAGTCCGGGGAGCTGTTTTTT.

The chain uses TRBV6-6 and TRBJ2-3; D call uncertain. V gave up 0 bases and J gave up 2 bases, with 9 bases separating them. The CDR3 has 15 residues. The germline V gene encodes CDR1 MNHNY and CDR2 SVGAGI (reference sequence). The DNA for the CDR3 is TGTGCCAGCAGTTACTCGATCGCTAACACAGATACGCAGTATTTT. This translates into CASSYSIANTDTQYF.

Only a few counts were recorded for this clone. CDR3 sequence: CASSGGDRRREQYF. In nucleotides, the CDR3 is TGTGCCAGTAGTGGGGGGGACAGGAGAAGGGAGCAGTACTTC. The J gene is TRBJ2-7, the V gene TRBV19, with D perhaps TRBD1 (8 bases). The germline CDR1 and CDR2 sequences are LNHDA and SQIVND (reference sequence). This CDR3 is 14 amino acids long. V was trimmed by 5 bases and J by 7 bases, leaving 18 bases between them. Complete variable domain (other parts from reference TRBV19 and TRBJ2-7): DGGITQSPKYLFRKEGQNVTLSCEQNLNHDAMYWYRQDPGQGLRLIYYSQIVNDFQKGDIAEGYSVSREKKESFPLTVTSAQKNPTAFYLCASSGGDRRREQYFGPGTRLTVT.

This clone appeared once. Other DNA sequences in this sample translate to the same CDR3. The J gene is TRBJ1-1, the V gene TRBV18; 8 nucleotides match TRBD1. The CDR3 is 14 amino acids. V gave up 2 bases and J gave up 6 bases; unmatched junction bases: 5. CDR1 and CDR2 from the germline V gene are KGHSH and LQKENI. The CDR3 DNA reads TGTGCCAGCTCACCAACAACAGGGGGATCTGAAGCTTTCTTT. Translation: CASSPTTGGSEAFF.

The V call is TRBV19, the J call TRBJ2-7; 7 bases align to TRBD2. The CDR3 totals 18 residues. CDR1 LNHDA and CDR2 SQIVND come from the germline V gene (reference sequence). The V gene end was trimmed by 4 bases and the J gene end by 0 bases; junction bases not matched to a gene: 15. CDR3: CASSTRGSVVQSSYEQYF. The DNA for the CDR3 is TGTGCCAGTAGTACCCGCGGGAGCGTCGTTCAGAGCTCCTACGAGCAGTACTTC. The full variable domain, with the rest looked up from reference TRBV19 and TRBJ2-7, is DGGITQSPKYLFRKEGQNVTLSCEQNLNHDAMYWYRQDPGQGLRLIYYSQIVNDFQKGDIAEGYSVSREKKESFPLTVTSAQKNPTAFYLCASSTRGSVVQSSYEQYFGPGTRLTVT.

The gene calls are TRBV19 and TRBJ1-2, with 9 nucleotides matching TRBD1. Germline loops: CDR1 LNHDA, CDR2 SQIVND (reference sequence). V lost 3 bases, J lost 5 bases, and 7 bases stayed unmatched. The CDR3 loop spans 15 amino acids. CDR3 amino acids: CASSIGGQGAYGYTF. In nucleotides, the CDR3 is TGTGCCAGTAGTATTGGGGGACAGGGAGCATATGGCTACACCTTC. The variable domain in full, with the rest retrieved from reference TRBV19 and TRBJ1-2, is DGGITQSPKYLFRKEGQNVTLSCEQNLNHDAMYWYRQDPGQGLRLIYYSQIVNDFQKGDIAEGYSVSREKKESFPLTVTSAQKNPTAFYLCASSIGGQGAYGYTFGSGTRLTVV.